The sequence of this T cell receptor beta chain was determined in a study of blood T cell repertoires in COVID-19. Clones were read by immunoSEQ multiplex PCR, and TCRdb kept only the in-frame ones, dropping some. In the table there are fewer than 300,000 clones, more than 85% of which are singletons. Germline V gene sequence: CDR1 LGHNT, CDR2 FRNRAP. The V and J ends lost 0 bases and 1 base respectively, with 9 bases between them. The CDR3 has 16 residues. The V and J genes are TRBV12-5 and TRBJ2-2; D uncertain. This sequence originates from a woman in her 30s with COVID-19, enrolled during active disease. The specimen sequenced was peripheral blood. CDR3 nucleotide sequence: TGTGCTAGTGGTTTGGTACTAAACCAGAACACCGGGGAGCTGTTTTTT. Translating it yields CASGLVLNQNTGELFF.